This T cell receptor beta chain is drawn from a study of cytomegalovirus exposure and HLA in healthy donors. The study's findings and limits: There were some public TCRs occurring in many donors, but most TCR sequences were rare.

Details on this clone: The antigen is undetermined.

Only in-frame clones appear in the TCRdb table, and some are missing; sequencing was by immunoSEQ multiplex PCR. The sample has 200,000 or so clones; around 83% are singletons. The sample comprised PBMCs. The clonotype originates from a woman in her 30s in good health and CMV-seropositive.

The CDR3 is CASSYGGGTRSYNEQFF. The DNA of the CDR3 is TGTGCCAGTAGTTACGGCGGGGGGACAAGGTCCTACAATGAGCAGTTCTTC. The genes are TRBV19 and TRBJ2-1, with 8 bases fitting TRBD2. J gave up 1 base and V 5 bases, and 10 bases lay outside the gene matches. The germline CDR1 and CDR2 sequences are LNHDA and SQIVND (reference sequence). This CDR3 is 17 amino acids long. Drawing the rest from reference TRBV19 and TRBJ2-1, the complete variable domain is DGGITQSPKYLFRKEGQNVTLSCEQNLNHDAMYWYRQDPGQGLRLIYYSQIVNDFQKGDIAEGYSVSREKKESFPLTVTSAQKNPTAFYLCASSYGGGTRSYNEQFFGPGTRLTVL.